These 9 T cell receptor beta chains originate from one sample sequenced in a study of blood T cell repertoires in COVID-19. Method: immunoSEQ multiplex PCR; TCRdb's copy keeps in-frame clones and lacks some. The sample lists 60,000 to 80,000 clones, more than 70% seen once, with roughly 9.2% in the top ten. Source material: peripheral blood. These receptors came from a man in his fifties with active COVID-19.

The rearrangement uses TRBV5-5 and TRBJ1-6; no clear D gene. Looked up from germline, CDR1 is SGHKS and CDR2 is YYEKEE (reference sequence). The V gene lost 3 bases and the J gene lost 10 bases, with 20 bases spanning the gap. The CDR3 has 16 residues. Here the CDR3 reads CASSYSVGNRASPLHF. For the CDR3, the DNA is TGTGCCAGCAGCTATTCTGTCGGGAATCGGGCCTCACCCCTCCACTTT.

The V and J genes are TRBV7-9 and TRBJ2-1, with 9 bases that match TRBD2. The germline V gene has CDR1 SEHNR and CDR2 FQNEAQ (reference sequence). J gave up 1 base and V 7 bases, and 11 bases lay outside the gene matches. The CDR3 is 17 amino acids. The CDR3 DNA reads as TGTGCCAGCACCCCCTCTAAGGCGGGAGGGTCCTACAATGAGCAGTTCTTC. Amino acid sequence: CASTPSKAGGSYNEQFF.

The chain uses TRBV29-1 and TRBJ2-6, with a tentative D call TRBD2 (6 bases). V was cut by 3 bases and J by 3 bases, with 12 bases left in between. Germline CDR1 SQVTM, CDR2 ANQGSEA. CDR3 size: 15 residues. The CDR3 spells CSVDGGVRGANVLTF. The CDR3 nucleotides are TGCAGCGTTGATGGAGGGGTTCGTGGGGCCAACGTCCTGACTTTC.

J is TRBJ2-5 and V is TRBV27; D call uncertain. The germline V and J ends were trimmed by 0 bases and 9 bases, with 11 bases remaining between them. The germline CDR1 and CDR2 sequences are MNHEY and SMNVEV (reference sequence). This CDR3 contains 13 residues. CDR3 region: CASSLSGTAAQYF. DNA for the CDR3: TGTGCCAGCAGTTTATCTGGAACTGCGGCCCAGTACTTC.

Turning to this clone: Being one base from a much bigger clone, this may be a read error. This CDR3 reads CASSSGYGYTF. For the CDR3, the DNA is TGTGCCAGCAGTTCAGGGTATGGCTACACCTTC. The chain links TRBV12-3 or TRBV12-4 to TRBJ1-2, with D possibly TRBD1 on 5 matching bases. Trimming pared 4 bases from V and 5 bases from J, leaving 5 bases between. The length of the CDR3 is 11 residues.

This clone was counted once. The chain combines TRBV30 with TRBJ2-3, with TRBD2 matching 8 bases. CDR1 and CDR2 from the germline V gene are GTSNPN and SVGIG (reference sequence). CDR3 length: 15 residues. V was clipped by 5 bases and J by 5 bases; unmatched bases: 12. The CDR3 spells CAWGTGGRPEDTQYF. The CDR3 DNA reads as TGTGCCTGGGGTACGGGCGGGAGGCCGGAAGATACGCAGTATTTT.

The chain combines TRBV5-6 with TRBJ2-5, with 8 bases aligning to TRBD2. V was pared by 4 bases and J by 5 bases, with 4 bases of the junction left unmatched. This CDR3 is built from 13 residues. The germline V gene encodes CDR1 SGHDT and CDR2 YYEEEE. In DNA form, the CDR3 reads TGTGCCAGCAGCCAGACTAGCGTGGAGACCCAGTACTTC. It codes for CASSQTSVETQYF.

This rearrangement joins TRBV7-2 to TRBJ2-7, with TRBD2 as a possible D gene (6 bases). The germline V and J ends were trimmed by 2 bases and 4 bases, with 15 bases remaining between them. The CDR3 runs 15 residues. Germline V lookup: CDR1 SGHTA, CDR2 FQGNSA. The CDR3 sequence: CASSLWGSGTYEQYF. CDR3 coding DNA: TGTGCCAGCAGCTTATGGGGCAGTGGGACTTACGAGCAGTACTTC.

This clone has just one count. The CDR3, as DNA: TGTGCCAGCAGCGTATTTGGTAGCGGGGAGGATACGCAGTATTTT. Encoded protein: CASSVFGSGEDTQYF. This chain uses TRBV9 with TRBJ2-3; 8 nucleotides line up with TRBD2. After removal of 1 base from V and 6 bases from J, the junction contained 7 bases not matched to a gene. CDR3 length: 15 residues. The germline V gene has CDR1 SGDLS and CDR2 YYNGEE.